This T cell receptor beta chain stems from a study of radiation and T cells in renal cell carcinoma (dated by TCRdb to 2020 to 2022). Background for the entire study: In total, approximately 55 samples, comprising 26 tumors and approximately 27 peripheral blood samples, were subjected to TCR beta sequencing. The final blood draw was performed at 4 weeks after radiation, at the same time as nephrectomy. In the approximately 53 samples combined, around 3.7 million unique CDR3 nucleotide sequences were found, encoding 2,658,974 unique CDR3 amino acid sequences. General conclusions and limits of the study: In blood, the top tumor clonotypes increased between baseline and 2 weeks post-radiation and then shrank by 4 weeks, which suggests that tumor-resident clones expanded only transiently. Because pretreatment tumor biopsies were not available, the study could not determine whether clonotypes were already present within the tumor at baseline. Dynamics of the blood repertoire were not tracked past 4 weeks after treatment. Because the trial had a single-armed design, the trial could not examine how radiation dose or scheduling affected the TCR repertoire.

Read against the paper, the sample's time point label means: blood 4 weeks post-SBRT, at nephrectomy. In light of the paper, this sample's treatment or condition label describes: 15 Gy SBRT to primary tumor, nephrectomy 4 weeks later. Samples were obtained from a clinical trial, in which 15 Gy stereotactic body radiation therapy was delivered to primary renal cell carcinomas and nephrectomy was performed 4 weeks later. To follow tumor-enriched clonotypes, serial peripheral blood was collected from radiation-treated patients at baseline and at 2 weeks and 4 weeks after SBRT. All patients had renal cell carcinoma with clear cell pathology. Genomic DNA for TCR sequencing was prepared using the QIAamp DNA Blood Mini Kit (Qiagen). The analyses included only samples that passed all quality control checks. V loses 1 base of germline sequence and J loses 0 bases, and the interval between the two ends is 8 bases. From the germline V gene, CDR1 is SGHNT and CDR2 is YENEEA. The CDR3 starts with the cysteine, ends with the phenylalanine, and has 15 residues. Only the CDR3 portion is preserved as DNA: 45 bases, with reading frame beginning at the first base.

The immunoSEQ kit was used, according to the manufacturer's recommendations, to generate TCR beta libraries from genomic DNA. For library preparation, a first multiplex PCR was performed with proprietary primers, followed by a second PCR in which unique barcodes were added, and bead cleanups were performed after each round. Each sample batch included a kit-provided positive control reaction and a negative control reaction. The final libraries were assessed on an Agilent 4200 TapeStation D1000 ScreenTape, pooled by volume, and quantified by qPCR. Sequencing was performed on an Illumina NextSeq500 with a MidOutput 150-cycle cartridge, and 156 Read1 and 15 Index1 cycles were run with kit custom primers. The pooled library was loaded at 0.75 to 1 pM, and approximately 19% PhiX control was spiked in. The paper's data handling went like this. The vendor-processed data were analyzed in R, and a clonotype was defined as all T cells that share the same CDR3 nucleotide sequence. In the clone abundance analyses, frequencies in each sample were normalized to that sample's 10,000 most abundant clones. Public T cell clones, averaging fewer than five per sample, were removed before analysis. Tumor-enriched and baseline blood-enriched clonotypes were defined by at least a 32-fold difference in abundance between compartments. A beta-binomial differential abundance model was applied to find clonotypes that expanded or contracted between blood time points. Tumor-blood repertoire similarity was measured with the Baroni-Urbani and Buser coefficient, and group comparisons used two-tailed Wilcoxon tests in R. TCRdb carries this immuneACCESS record with in-frame sequences only. Its versions omit some clonotypes, under half of them owing to an unresolved V gene in the studies checked, with the rest unexplained. D and trimming come from the DNA, and the V and J calls and clone size come from that table. In this sample the table shows around 99,000 clones, about 79% of which occur a single time. The leading ten clones occupy less than 7.5% of the sample.

With respect to this clone: Its binding antigen is unknown. Base qualities are not provided; no much larger clone lies one nucleotide away.

The sequence links TRBV11-3 to TRBJ2-3; tentative D gene TRBD2, with 5 bases matching. The sequence derives from a man between 60 and 70 years old with renal cell carcinoma. The sequencing used blood, collected from a patient whose treatment included radiotherapy and nephrectomy. The CDR3 corresponds to CASSLGSGSTDTQYF. The DNA sequence is TGTGCCAGCAGCTTAGGGAGCGGAAGCACAGATACGCAGTATTTT.